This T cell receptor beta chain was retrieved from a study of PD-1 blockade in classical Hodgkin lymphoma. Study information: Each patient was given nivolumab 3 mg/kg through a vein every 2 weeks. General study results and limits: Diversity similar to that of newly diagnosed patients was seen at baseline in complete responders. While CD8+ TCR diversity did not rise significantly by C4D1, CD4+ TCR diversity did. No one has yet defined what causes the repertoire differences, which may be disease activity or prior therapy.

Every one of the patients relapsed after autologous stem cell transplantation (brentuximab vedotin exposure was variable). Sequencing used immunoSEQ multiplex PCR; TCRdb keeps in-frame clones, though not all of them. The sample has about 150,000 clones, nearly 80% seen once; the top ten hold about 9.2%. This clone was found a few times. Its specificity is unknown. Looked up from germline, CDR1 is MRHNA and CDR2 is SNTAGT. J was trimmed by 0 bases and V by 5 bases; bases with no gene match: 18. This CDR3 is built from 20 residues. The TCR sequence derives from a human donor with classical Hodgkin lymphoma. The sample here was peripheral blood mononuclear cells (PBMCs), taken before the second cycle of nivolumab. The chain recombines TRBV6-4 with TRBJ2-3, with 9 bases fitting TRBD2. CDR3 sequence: CASSLTARGRGLASTDTQYF. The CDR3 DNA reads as TGTGCCAGCAGTCTCACCGCAAGGGGGCGAGGACTAGCGAGCACAGATACGCAGTATTTT.